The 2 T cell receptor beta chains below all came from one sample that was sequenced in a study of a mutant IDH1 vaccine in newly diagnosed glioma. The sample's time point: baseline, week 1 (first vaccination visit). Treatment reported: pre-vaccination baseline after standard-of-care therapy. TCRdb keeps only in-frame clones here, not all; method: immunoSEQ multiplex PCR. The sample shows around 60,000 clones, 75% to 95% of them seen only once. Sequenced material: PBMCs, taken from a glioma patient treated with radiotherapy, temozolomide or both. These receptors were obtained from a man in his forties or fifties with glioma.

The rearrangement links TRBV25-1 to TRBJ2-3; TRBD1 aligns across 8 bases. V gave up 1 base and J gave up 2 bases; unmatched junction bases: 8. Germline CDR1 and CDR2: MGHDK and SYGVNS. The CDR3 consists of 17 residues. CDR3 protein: CASSELGTGGHTDTQYF. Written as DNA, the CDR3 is TGTGCCAGCAGTGAATTGGGGACAGGAGGGCACACAGATACGCAGTATTTT.

CDR3 in amino acids: CASSWPTGGQFF. CDR3 sequence (DNA): TGTGCCAGCAGTTGGCCGACAGGTGGGCAGTTCTTC. The gene calls are TRBV6-1 and TRBJ2-1; weak D call: TRBD1 (6 bases). In germline, CDR1 is MNHNS, CDR2 SASEGT. This CDR3 contains 12 residues. V was pared by 5 bases and J by 12 bases, with 14 bases between.